The 28 T cell receptor beta chains in this list originate from one sample, sequenced in a study of T cell repertoires in cytomegalovirus infection. These TCRs are of unknown antigen specificity. One entry per CDR3 protein results from TCRdb running MiXCR on the reads. The table includes about 890,000 distinct CDR3 sequences, 25% to 40% detected once. Sequencing used cultured CD8+ T cells from PBMCs, obtained from culture after CMV antigen stimulation. Source of these receptors: a human donor in good health (CMV status not recorded). Some clones in this sample may be carry-over from other donors' samples.

DNA of the CDR3: TGTGCCAGCAGCTCGGGACAGGGCCTATCGTACCAAGAGACCCAGTACTTC. It specifies CASSSGQGLSYQETQYF. The rearrangement links TRBV13 to TRBJ2-5, with 9 bases aligning to TRBD1. Germline CDR1 and CDR2: PRHDT and FYEKMQ (reference sequence). J was trimmed by 0 bases and V by 4 bases; bases with no gene match: 9. CDR3 length equals 17 residues.

This clonotype has just a few counts. This chain links TRBV2 with TRBJ2-2; 7 nucleotides align to TRBD1. Germline V CDR1 and CDR2: SNHLY, FYNNEI. The CDR3 extends over 18 amino acids. The J segment lost 0 bases and the V segment lost 6 bases, leaving 13 bases of the junction unmatched. The CDR3 DNA reads as TGTGCCAGCAGCACCAACCGGGACAGCCCCGCGAACACCGGGGAGCTGTTTTTT. It encodes CASSTNRDSPANTGELFF.

The chain couples TRBV6-5 to TRBJ2-5; TRBD1 might be the D (6 bases). This CDR3 is built from 14 residues. The germline gives CDR1 MNHEY, CDR2 SVGAGI. Trimming took off 3 bases at V and 4 bases at J, with 12 bases between the two ends. The CDR3 protein is CASSYSDRLETQYF. For the CDR3, the DNA is TGTGCCAGCAGTTATAGTGACAGGCTAGAGACCCAGTACTTC.

This clonotype was counted between two and nine times. This chain connects TRBV7-6 to TRBJ1-6, with 8 bases matching TRBD1. CDR3 size: 14 residues. Germline V CDR1 and CDR2: SGHVS, FNYEAQ. V shed 6 bases and J 10 bases; nucleotides not matched to a gene: 8. CDR3 coding DNA: TGTGCCAGCAGTCAAGGACAGGGCGTCTCACCCCTCCACTTT. As protein: CASSQGQGVSPLHF. Full variable domain (remainder filled in from reference TRBV7-6 and TRBJ1-6): GAGVSQSPRYKVTKRGQDVALRCDPISGHVSLYWYRQALGQGPEFLTYFNYEAQQDKSGLPNDRFSAERPEGSISTLTIQRTEQRDSAMYRCASSQGQGVSPLHFGNGTRLTVT.

The sample holds one count of this clonotype. This chain joins TRBV20-1 and TRBJ2-3; 13 nucleotides line up with TRBD2. The ends lost 2 bases at V and 0 bases at J; junction bases unmatched: 11. The CDR3 covers 19 residues. Germline V lookup: CDR1 DFQATT, CDR2 SNEGSKA (reference sequence). In DNA form, the CDR3 reads TGCAGTGCTAGACCTATGACTAGCGGGGGGACCGCTAGCACAGATACGCAGTATTTT. It yields the protein CSARPMTSGGTASTDTQYF.

This clonotype has more than one count but fewer than ten. The J gene is TRBJ2-7, the V gene TRBV5-1; 10 bases are a match to TRBD1. The V segment lost 5 bases and the J segment 4 bases; nucleotides outside the gene matches: 6. Germline CDR1 is SGHRS and CDR2 is YFSETQ. The CDR3 has 14 amino acids. This chain's CDR3 is CASRPGTGAYEQYV. In nucleotides, the CDR3 is TGCGCCAGCAGGCCCGGGACAGGGGCATACGAGCAGTACGTC.

V and J are TRBV19 and TRBJ1-1, with TRBD1 identical over 9 bases. V was pared by 2 bases and J by 1 base, with 14 bases of the junction left unmatched. Germline V lookup: CDR1 LNHDA, CDR2 SQIVND (reference sequence). This CDR3 spans 19 amino acids. The CDR3 DNA sequence: TGTGCCAGTAGTATATGGGGAGTCCTTGGACAGGGGCCGAACACTGAAGCTTTCTTT. This encodes CASSIWGVLGQGPNTEAFF.

Only a few counts were recorded for this clonotype. The rearrangement joins TRBV6-6 to TRBJ2-1; D not certain. Trimming took 7 bases from V and 4 from J, leaving 23 bases between them. The CDR3 consists of 17 residues. Germline-derived CDR1 and CDR2 are MNHNY and SVGAGI (reference sequence). The CDR3 loop is CASTLTGRWGGYNEQFF. The CDR3 DNA reads as TGTGCCAGCACCTTGACCGGGCGTTGGGGTGGATACAATGAGCAGTTCTTC.

The CDR3 DNA reads TGTGCCAGCTCCGGACAGACCTTGAACACCGGGGAGCTGTTTTTT. It specifies CASSGQTLNTGELFF. The J gene is TRBJ2-2, the V gene TRBV27; maybe TRBD1 (6 bases). Looked up from germline, CDR1 is MNHEY and CDR2 is SMNVEV (reference sequence). CDR3 length: 15 residues. Between the trimmed V and J ends, which lost 8 bases and 1 base, there was a span of 14 bases.

The CDR3 loop reads CASSLGGQGLGSYEQYF. CDR3 DNA sequence: TGTGCCAGCAGCTTAGGAGGTCAGGGATTAGGCTCCTACGAGCAGTACTTC. The rearrangement uses TRBV7-9 and TRBJ2-7, with a tentative D call TRBD1 (5 bases). Trimming removed 1 base from V and 0 bases from J, with 16 bases in between. This CDR3 has 17 residues. Per the germline V gene, CDR1 is SEHNR and CDR2 is FQNEAQ (reference sequence).

The V and J genes are TRBV20-1 and TRBJ2-1; 8 bases map to TRBD2. Germline assignment: CDR1 DFQATT and CDR2 SNEGSKA (reference sequence). This CDR3 comprises 13 residues. V lost 5 bases and J lost 5; bases outside the gene matches: 5. Here the CDR3 DNA reads TGCAGTGCTCTTCCGGGGGGGCACAATGAGCAGTTCTTC. Its protein is CSALPGGHNEQFF.

This clonotype appeared a few times. The chain has TRBV5-4 and TRBJ2-2; D perhaps matches TRBD1 (5 bases). CDR3 size: 16 residues. Trimming cost V 0 bases and J 4 bases, with 13 bases left between them. The germline CDR1 and CDR2 sequences are SGHNT and YYREEE (reference sequence). CDR3 bases: TGTGCCAGCAGCTTGGACCCAGGGCAGGTCACCGGGGAGCTGTTTTTT. It specifies CASSLDPGQVTGELFF.

V usage is TRBV19 and J usage is TRBJ2-1, with TRBD1 matching over 9 bases. Germline V lookup: CDR1 LNHDA, CDR2 SQIVND (reference sequence). V trimming: 3 bases; J trimming: 8 bases; junction bases outside the gene matches: 11. This CDR3 comprises 16 residues. DNA of the CDR3: TGTGCCAGTAGTATTTTAGTGACAGGGGGTCACTATGAGCAGTTCTTC. Translation gives CASSILVTGGHYEQFF.

The table lists this clonotype with many counts. V and J are TRBV11-1 and TRBJ2-3; 8 bases are shared with TRBD1. Germline V gene lookup returns CDR1 SGHAT and CDR2 FQDESV (reference sequence). The CDR3 extends over 15 amino acids. Losses at the gene ends were 7 bases for V and 3 bases for J; bases not matched to a gene: 9. The CDR3, as DNA: TGTGCCAGCACTCTTGGACAGGGTGGAACAGATACGCAGTATTTT. Amino acids: CASTLGQGGTDTQYF.

This clonotype was counted at least ten times. The gene calls are TRBV6-1 and TRBJ2-1; no clear D. The V end lost 5 bases, the J end lost 0 bases, and 11 bases lay between the germline ends. The CDR3 contains 15 residues. Germline CDR1 MNHNS, CDR2 SASEGT. The DNA of the CDR3 is TGTGCCAGCAGTTTACGCAGGTCCTCCTACAATGAGCAGTTCTTC. Translated, it gives CASSLRRSSYNEQFF.

V and J are TRBV15 and TRBJ1-4; D might be TRBD1 (5 bases). CDR3 length: 18 residues. The V gene lost 3 bases and the J gene lost 0 bases, with 17 bases spanning the gap. CDR1 and CDR2 (germline): LNHNV, YYDKDF (reference sequence). DNA of the CDR3: TGTGCCACCAGCAGTCCGAGGGGCAGCCCCTCAACTAATGAAAAACTGTTTTTT. Its translation: CATSSPRGSPSTNEKLFF. The whole variable domain, filled in from reference TRBV15 and TRBJ1-4, reads DAMVIQNPRYQVTQFGKPVTLSCSQTLNHNVMYWYQQKSSQAPKLLFHYYDKDFNNEADTPDNFQSRRPNTSFCFLDIRSPGLGDTAMYLCATSSPRGSPSTNEKLFFGSGTQLSVL.

This clonotype came up a few times. The rearrangement joins TRBV15 to TRBJ1-5; no firm D call. Per germline, CDR1 LNHNV and CDR2 YYDKDF (reference sequence). This CDR3 contains 16 residues. The ends were cut back, 5 bases at V and 0 bases at J, with 14 bases in the middle. In DNA, the CDR3 is TGTGCCACCAGCGAGGACCTCGTTGTTAGCAATCAGCCCCAGCATTTT. Translated: CATSEDLVVSNQPQHF.

This clonotype was detected a few times. The V call is TRBV27, the J call TRBJ2-5; D is possibly TRBD1 or TRBD2 (6 bases each). V shed 5 bases and J shed 0 bases, with 16 bases lying between them. Germline V lookup: CDR1 MNHEY, CDR2 SMNVEV (reference sequence). The CDR3 is 16 residues long. The CDR3 DNA follows: TGTGCCAGCAGTCCCATCGGGGGCCGGGACCAAGAGACCCAGTACTTC. Its protein product is CASSPIGGRDQETQYF.

This clonotype was observed a handful of times. The chain has TRBV19 and TRBJ1-1; unclear D gene. V was clipped by 3 bases and J by 0 bases, with 8 bases between them. This CDR3 is 14 amino acids long. The germline CDR1 and CDR2 sequences are LNHDA and SQIVND (reference sequence). CDR3 region: CASSIGVLNTEAFF. The CDR3 DNA reads TGTGCCAGTAGTATTGGAGTCTTGAACACTGAAGCTTTCTTT.

The sample holds a few counts of this clonotype. The rearrangement uses TRBV7-8 and TRBJ1-1, with D tentatively TRBD1 (6 bases). V lost 5 bases to trimming and J lost 5 bases, with 18 bases between them. This CDR3 comprises 15 residues. The germline V gene has CDR1 SGHVS and CDR2 FQNEAQ. CDR3 DNA sequence: TGTGCCAGCAGCCAAAGGCTAGGGGGGTTGACTGAAGCTTTCTTT. Its translation is CASSQRLGGLTEAFF. Supplemented by reference TRBV7-8 and TRBJ1-1, the full variable domain reads GAGVSQSPRYKVAKRGQDVALRCDPISGHVSLFWYQQALGQGPEFLTYFQNEAQLDKSGLPSDRFFAERPEGSVSTLKIQRTQQEDSAVYLCASSQRLGGLTEAFFGQGTRLTVV.

This clonotype was counted a few times. This chain joins TRBV20-1 and TRBJ1-1; D not resolved. The CDR3 is 11 amino acids. Trimming removed 4 bases from V and 3 bases from J, with 6 bases in between. The germline V gene has CDR1 DFQATT and CDR2 SNEGSKA (reference sequence). Written as DNA, the CDR3 is TGCAGTGCTATAGGGCACACTGAAGCTTTCTTT. This gives the protein CSAIGHTEAFF.

The chain links TRBV6-1 to TRBJ2-1; no definite D call. CDR3 length: 13 amino acids. The V and J ends lost 2 bases and 10 bases respectively, with 12 bases between them. Germline V gene data show CDR1 as MNHNS and CDR2 as SASEGT. The CDR3 DNA reads as TGTGCCAGCAGTGAAAGGCAGCTCCCCGAGCAGTTCTTC. It codes for CASSERQLPEQFF.

The rearrangement joins TRBV4-1 to TRBJ2-3; D is perhaps TRBD2 (5 bases). The CDR3 sequence is 15 residues long. The V end was cut by 0 bases, the J end by 2 bases, with 9 bases between. Germline V gene lookup returns CDR1 MGHRA and CDR2 YSYEKL. CDR3 bases: TGCGCCAGCAGCCAAGAAAGGGAGCACACAGATACGCAGTATTTT. Protein product: CASSQEREHTDTQYF.

In its sample, this clonotype was seen a few times. This CDR3 is CASSSNPGTYEQYF. The CDR3 bases are TGTGCCAGCAGCTCAAACCCGGGCACCTACGAGCAGTACTTC. The chain carries TRBV12-3 or TRBV12-4 and TRBJ2-7; D gene ambiguous. There are 14 residues in the CDR3. V lost 6 bases to trimming and J lost 2 bases, with 14 bases between them.

Details on this clonotype: An end of the junction differs from the germline gene, which may be a read error. The V call is TRBV6-6, the J call TRBJ2-5, with TRBD2 as a possible D gene (5 bases). The CDR3 consists of 15 residues. Per the germline V gene, CDR1 is MNHNY and CDR2 is SVGAGI (reference sequence). CDR3 nucleotide sequence: TGTGCCAACAGTTACCTCACGGTGGAGGAAGAGACCCAGTACTTC. Its protein product is CANSYLTVEEETQYF.

The chain joins TRBV10-2 to TRBJ1-1, with D tentatively TRBD1 (6 bases). Deletions cut 7 bases from V and 11 bases from J, with 11 bases between. Germline lookup yields CDR1 WSHSY and CDR2 SAAADI. This CDR3 contains 10 residues. The CDR3 coding sequence is TGCGCCAGCACTGGGACACGGGCTTTCTTT. Amino acid sequence: CASTGTRAFF.

The chain links TRBV11-1 to TRBJ2-5; D possibly corresponds to TRBD1 (6 bases). V was shortened by 5 bases and J by 5 bases, with 30 bases between the two germline ends. Germline V gene lookup returns CDR1 SGHAT and CDR2 FQDESV (reference sequence). CDR3 length: 19 residues. The CDR3 region has the DNA TGTGCCAGCAGCCCAAACTACCTCCGGACAGACTACGAGGTGGAGACCCAGTACTTC. Translating it yields CASSPNYLRTDYEVETQYF.

This chain's CDR3 is CASSLYSGGDTEAFF. CDR3 DNA: TGTGCCAGCAGCTTATATTCCGGGGGGGACACTGAAGCTTTCTTT. The J gene is TRBJ1-1, the V gene TRBV5-8; perhaps TRBD1 as D (5 bases). Germline assignment: CDR1 SGHTS and CDR2 YDEGEE. The CDR3 contains 15 residues. Trimming took 2 bases from V and 3 from J, leaving 14 bases between them. The full variable domain, its missing parts supplied by reference TRBV5-8 and TRBJ1-1, is EAGVTQSPTHLIKTRGQQATLRCSPISGHTSVYWYQQALGLGLQFLLWYDEGEERNRGNFPPRFSGRQFPNYSSELNVNALELEDSALYLCASSLYSGGDTEAFFGQGTRLTVV.